These 3 T cell receptor beta chains originate from one sample sequenced in a study of early stage breast cancer tumors. Generated by immunoSEQ multiplex PCR, the TCRdb table keeps only in-frame clones and is missing some. Here the sample spans tens of thousands of clones, over 70% being singletons. Sequencing input: breast tumor tissue. The receptor source for this set is a person under 45 with breast cancer.

The chain recombines TRBV19 with TRBJ1-1; TRBD1 aligns across 7 bases. The CDR3 sequence is 13 residues long. Germline trimming cut 9 bases from V and 7 bases from J; bases unmatched to any gene: 11. CDR1 LNHDA and CDR2 SQIVND come from the germline V gene (reference sequence). The CDR3, as DNA: TGTGCCAGCCTTCCCTGGGACAGCCATGAAGCTTTCTTT. As protein: CASLPWDSHEAFF.

This clone was found once. This rearrangement joins TRBV28 to TRBJ2-2; tentatively, D is TRBD2 (5 bases). Germline assignment: CDR1 MDHEN and CDR2 SYDVKM. The length of the CDR3 is 15 residues. V lost 7 bases to trimming and J lost 2 bases, with 14 bases between them. CDR3 nucleotides: TGTGCCAGCACTACATACGGAGGAAACACCGGGGAGCTGTTTTTT. Translation gives CASTTYGGNTGELFF.

This clone was recorded once. CDR3 sequence (DNA): TGTGCCAGCAGCCCTCAAGGGCAGGTTAACACCGGGGAGCTGTTTTTT. Amino acids: CASSPQGQVNTGELFF. The chain uses TRBV4-2 and TRBJ2-2; D is unclear. Trimming stripped 4 bases from V and 2 bases from J, with 14 bases between. The CDR3 runs 16 residues. CDR1 is LGHNA and CDR2 is YNFKEQ in the germline V gene.